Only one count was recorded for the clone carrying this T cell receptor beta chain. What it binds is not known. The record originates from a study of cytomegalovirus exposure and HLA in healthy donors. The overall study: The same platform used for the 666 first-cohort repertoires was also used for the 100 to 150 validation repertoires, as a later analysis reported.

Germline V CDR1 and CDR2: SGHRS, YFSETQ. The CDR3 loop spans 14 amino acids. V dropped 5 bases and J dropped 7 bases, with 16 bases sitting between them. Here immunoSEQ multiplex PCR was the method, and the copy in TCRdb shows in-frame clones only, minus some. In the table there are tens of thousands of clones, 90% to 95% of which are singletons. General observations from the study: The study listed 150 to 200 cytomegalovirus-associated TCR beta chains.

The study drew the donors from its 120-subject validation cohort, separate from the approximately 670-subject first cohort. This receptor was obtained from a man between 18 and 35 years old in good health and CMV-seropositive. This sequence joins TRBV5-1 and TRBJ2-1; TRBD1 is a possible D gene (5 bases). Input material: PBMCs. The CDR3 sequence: CASSLSGSGNEQFF. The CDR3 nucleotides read TGCGCCAGCAGTTTGTCAGGGTCTGGGAATGAGCAGTTCTTC.